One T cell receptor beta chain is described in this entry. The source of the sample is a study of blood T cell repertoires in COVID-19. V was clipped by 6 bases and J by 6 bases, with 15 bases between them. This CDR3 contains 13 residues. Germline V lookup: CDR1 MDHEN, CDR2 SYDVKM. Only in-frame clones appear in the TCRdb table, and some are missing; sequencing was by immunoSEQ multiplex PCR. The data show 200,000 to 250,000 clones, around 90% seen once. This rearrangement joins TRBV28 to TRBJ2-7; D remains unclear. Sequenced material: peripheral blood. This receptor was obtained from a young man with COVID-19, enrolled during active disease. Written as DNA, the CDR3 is TGTGCCAGCAGAGACTCCGCTACCTCCGAGCAGTACTTC. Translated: CASRDSATSEQYF.